This T cell receptor beta chain was sequenced during a study of blood T cells in healthy people across ages. Study-wide results and caveats: Measured against age, TCR beta diversity per million T cells decreased in a roughly linear manner.

This clonotype was counted once. Its antigen is unidentified. Primed by a sample-barcoded 5' primer and a J-beta primer mix, a second PCR proceeded for 7 to 11 cycles. TCRdb passed the 5' RACE reads through MiXCR, listing each CDR3 protein once. The sample yields hundreds of thousands of distinct CDR3 sequences, roughly 43% seen once. The V gene end was trimmed by 5 bases and the J gene end by 7 bases; junction bases not matched to a gene: 5. CDR3 length: 15 residues. Germline CDR1 is SGHTA and CDR2 is FQGTGA. The study recruited healthy Caucasian donors from Russia who were aged about 6 to 90. Each sample used at least 6 million PBMCs. Total RNA extraction produced at least 6 micrograms (per sample) for the study.

V and J are TRBV7-3 and TRBJ2-7; 16 bases map to TRBD2. This receptor was obtained from a woman in her sixties or seventies in good health. The sequenced sample was blood. The CDR3 reads CASSPGTSGGDEQYF. CDR3 sequence (DNA): TGTGCCAGCAGCCCCGGGACTAGCGGGGGGGATGAGCAGTACTTC.